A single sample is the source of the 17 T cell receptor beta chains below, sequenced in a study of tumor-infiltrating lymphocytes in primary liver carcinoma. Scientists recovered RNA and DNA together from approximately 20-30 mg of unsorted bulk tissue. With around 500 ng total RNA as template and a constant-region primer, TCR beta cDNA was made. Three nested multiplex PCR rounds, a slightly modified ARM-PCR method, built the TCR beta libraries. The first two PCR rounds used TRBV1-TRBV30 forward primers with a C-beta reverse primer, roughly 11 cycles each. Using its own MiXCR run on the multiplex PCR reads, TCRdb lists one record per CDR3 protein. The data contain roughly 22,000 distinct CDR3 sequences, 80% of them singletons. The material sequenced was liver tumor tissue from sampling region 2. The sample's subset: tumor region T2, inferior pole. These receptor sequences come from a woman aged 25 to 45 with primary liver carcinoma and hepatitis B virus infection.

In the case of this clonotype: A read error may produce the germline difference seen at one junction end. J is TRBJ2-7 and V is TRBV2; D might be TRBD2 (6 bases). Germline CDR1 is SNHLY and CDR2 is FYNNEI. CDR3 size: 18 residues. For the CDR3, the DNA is TGTACCAGCATGAGGAACTCCGTAGGGACTCCCAATATGAGAAAGCAGTACTTC. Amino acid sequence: CTSMRNSVGTPNMRKQYF.

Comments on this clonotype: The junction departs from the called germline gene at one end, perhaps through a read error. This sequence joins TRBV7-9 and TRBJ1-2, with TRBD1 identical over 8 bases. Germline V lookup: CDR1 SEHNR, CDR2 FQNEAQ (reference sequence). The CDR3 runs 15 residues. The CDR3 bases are TGTGCCAGCAGTCGCGACCTGGACAGGGCTGGAGGCTACATCTTC. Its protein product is CASSRDLDRAGGYIF.

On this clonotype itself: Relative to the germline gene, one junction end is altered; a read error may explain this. In DNA, the CDR3 is TGTGTCAGCACCATGACAGGCTTCTCTGGGGCCAACCTCCTGACTTTC. This sequence encodes CVSTMTGFSGANLLTF. This chain joins TRBV5-8 and TRBJ2-6; D perhaps matches TRBD1 (6 bases). Germline V CDR1 and CDR2: SGHTS, YDEGEE. This CDR3 is built from 16 residues.

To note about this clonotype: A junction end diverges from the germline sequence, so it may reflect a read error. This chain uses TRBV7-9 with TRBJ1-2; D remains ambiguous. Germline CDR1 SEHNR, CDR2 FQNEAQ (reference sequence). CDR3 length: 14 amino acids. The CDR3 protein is CASNAGSGSYGYPF. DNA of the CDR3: TGTGCCAGCAATGCGGGTTCGGGTAGCTATGGCTACCCCTTC. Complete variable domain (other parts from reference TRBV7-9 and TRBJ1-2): DTGVSQNPRHKITKRGQNVTFRCDPISEHNRLYWYRQTLGQGPEFLTYFQNEAQLEKSRLLSDRFSAERPKGSFSTLEIQRTEQGDSAMYLCASNAGSGSYGYPFGSGTRLTVV.

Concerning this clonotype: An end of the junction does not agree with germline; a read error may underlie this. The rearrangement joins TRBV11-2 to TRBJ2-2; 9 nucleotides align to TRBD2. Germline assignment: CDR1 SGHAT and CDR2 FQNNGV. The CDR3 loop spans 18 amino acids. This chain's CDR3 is CANSLPRAGGPKTGELFF. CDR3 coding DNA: TGTGCCAACAGCTTACCCCGAGCGGGAGGTCCGAAGACCGGGGAGCTGTTTTTT.

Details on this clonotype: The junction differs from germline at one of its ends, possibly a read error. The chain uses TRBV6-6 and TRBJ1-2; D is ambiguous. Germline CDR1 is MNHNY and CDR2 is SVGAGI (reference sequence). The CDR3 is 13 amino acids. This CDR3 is CVSTFVGLRGYTF. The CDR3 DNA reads TGTGTCAGCACTTTTGTGGGTTTACGTGGCTACACCTTC.

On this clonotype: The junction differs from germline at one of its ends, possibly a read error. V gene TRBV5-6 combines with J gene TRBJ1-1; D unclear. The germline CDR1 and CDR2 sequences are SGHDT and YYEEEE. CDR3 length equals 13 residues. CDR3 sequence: CAGSFVGATEASF. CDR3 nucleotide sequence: TGTGCCGGCAGCTTCGTCGGTGCCACTGAAGCTTCCTTC.

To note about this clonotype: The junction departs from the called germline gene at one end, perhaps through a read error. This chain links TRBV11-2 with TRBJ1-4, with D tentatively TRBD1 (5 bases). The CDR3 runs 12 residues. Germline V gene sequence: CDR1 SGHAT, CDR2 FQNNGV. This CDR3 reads CPSSPWGGKVSF. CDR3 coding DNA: TGTCCCAGCAGCCCCTGGGGGGGAAAAGTGTCTTTT.

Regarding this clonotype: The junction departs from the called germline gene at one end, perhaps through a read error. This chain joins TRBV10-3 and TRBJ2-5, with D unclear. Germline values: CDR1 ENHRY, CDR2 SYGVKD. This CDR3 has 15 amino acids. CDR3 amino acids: CAINESTARQETHYF. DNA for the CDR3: TGTGCCATCAATGAATCGACTGCCAGACAAGAGACCCACTACTTC.

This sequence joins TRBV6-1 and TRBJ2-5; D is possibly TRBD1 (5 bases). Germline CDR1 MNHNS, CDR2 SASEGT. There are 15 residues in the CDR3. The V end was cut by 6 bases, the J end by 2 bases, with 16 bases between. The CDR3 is CASSSVGAIQETQYF. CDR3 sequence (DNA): TGTGCCAGCAGCTCGGTAGGGGCTATACAAGAGACCCAGTACTTC.

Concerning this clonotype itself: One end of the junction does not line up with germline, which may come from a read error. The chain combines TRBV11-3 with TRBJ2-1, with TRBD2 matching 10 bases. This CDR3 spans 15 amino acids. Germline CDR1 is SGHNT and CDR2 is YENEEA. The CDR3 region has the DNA TGTGCCAGCAGCCTACTAGCGGGGAGGGAGTATGAACAGTTCTTC. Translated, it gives CASSLLAGREYEQFF.

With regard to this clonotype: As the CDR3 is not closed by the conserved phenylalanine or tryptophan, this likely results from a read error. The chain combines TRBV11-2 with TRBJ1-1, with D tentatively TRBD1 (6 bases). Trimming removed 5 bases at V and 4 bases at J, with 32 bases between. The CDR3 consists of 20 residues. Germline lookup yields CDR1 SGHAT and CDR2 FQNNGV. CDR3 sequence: CASSARDMGRKRWSSTEAFS. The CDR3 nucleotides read TGTGCCAGCAGCGCTCGGGACATGGGGCGCAAGAGGTGGAGTAGCACTGAAGCTTTCTCT.

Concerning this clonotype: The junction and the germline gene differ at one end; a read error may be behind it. This chain's CDR3 is CASSLSVGLAGGVYEHYF. CDR3 coding DNA: TGTGCCAGCAGCTTATCCGTTGGACTAGCGGGAGGGGTGTACGAGCACTACTTC. The V and J genes are TRBV11-2 and TRBJ2-7; 15 bases fit TRBD2. CDR1 SGHAT and CDR2 FQNNGV come from the germline V gene. There are 18 residues in the CDR3.

DNA of the CDR3: TGCGCCAGCAGCCAAGGTGTGACGCGGGATCACATTAGCTACGAGCAGTACTTC. This translates into CASSQGVTRDHISYEQYF. The chain uses TRBV4-3 and TRBJ2-7, with a possible D match to TRBD2 (6 bases). CDR3 size: 18 residues. V lost 1 base, J lost 3 bases, and 22 bases lay in between. Germline values: CDR1 LGHNA, CDR2 YSLEER.

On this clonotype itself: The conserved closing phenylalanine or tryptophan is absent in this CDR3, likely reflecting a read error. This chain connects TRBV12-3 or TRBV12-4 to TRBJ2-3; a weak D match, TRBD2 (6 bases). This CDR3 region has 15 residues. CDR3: CASTLGCASVDTQYS. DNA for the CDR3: TGTGCCAGCACCCTTGGGTGTGCTAGCGTGGATACACAGTATTCT.

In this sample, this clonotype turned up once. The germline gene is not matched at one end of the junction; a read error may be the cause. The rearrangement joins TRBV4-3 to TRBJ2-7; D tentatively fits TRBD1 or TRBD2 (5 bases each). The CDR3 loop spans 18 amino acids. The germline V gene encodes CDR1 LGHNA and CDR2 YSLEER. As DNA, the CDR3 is TGCGCCAACAGCCAAGCTATGACGAGGGGTCACATTAGCTACGAGCAGTACTTC. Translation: CANSQAMTRGHISYEQYF.

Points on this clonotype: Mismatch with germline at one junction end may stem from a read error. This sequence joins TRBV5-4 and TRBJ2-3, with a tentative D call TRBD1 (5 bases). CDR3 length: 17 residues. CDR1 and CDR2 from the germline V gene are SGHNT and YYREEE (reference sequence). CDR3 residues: CASSVDGHPPPSDMQYF. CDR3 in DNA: TGTGCCAGCAGTGTAGACGGACACCCTCCACCCTCAGATATGCAGTATTTT. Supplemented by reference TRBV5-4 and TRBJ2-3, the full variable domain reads ETGVTQSPTHLIKTRGQQVTLRCSSQSGHNTVSWYQQALGQGPQFIFQYYREEENGRGNFPPRFSGLQFPNYSSELNVNALELDDSALYLCASSVDGHPPPSDMQYFGPGTRLTVL.